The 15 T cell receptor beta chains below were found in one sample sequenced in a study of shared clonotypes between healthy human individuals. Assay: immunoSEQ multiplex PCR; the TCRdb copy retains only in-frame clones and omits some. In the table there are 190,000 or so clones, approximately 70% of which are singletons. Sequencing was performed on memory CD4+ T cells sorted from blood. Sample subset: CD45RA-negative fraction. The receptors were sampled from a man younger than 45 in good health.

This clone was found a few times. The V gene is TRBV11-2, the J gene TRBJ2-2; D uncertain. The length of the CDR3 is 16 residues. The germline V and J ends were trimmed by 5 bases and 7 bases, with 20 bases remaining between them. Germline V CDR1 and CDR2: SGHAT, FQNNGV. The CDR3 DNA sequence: TGTGCCAGCAGCCTTAGAGGTGCTTCGGGTTACGGGGAGCTGTTTTTT. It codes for CASSLRGASGYGELFF.

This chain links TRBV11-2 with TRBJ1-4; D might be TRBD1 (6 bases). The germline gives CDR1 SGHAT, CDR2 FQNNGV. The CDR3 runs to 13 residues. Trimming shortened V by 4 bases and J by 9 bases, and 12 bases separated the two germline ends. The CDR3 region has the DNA TGTGCCAGCAGCTCAAGGACAGTAAAAAAACTGTTTTTT. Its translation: CASSSRTVKKLFF.

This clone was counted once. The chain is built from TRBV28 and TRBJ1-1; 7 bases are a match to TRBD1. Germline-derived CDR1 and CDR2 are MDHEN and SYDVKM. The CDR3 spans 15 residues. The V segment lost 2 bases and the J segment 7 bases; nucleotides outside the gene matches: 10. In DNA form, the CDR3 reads TGTGCCAGCAGTTTAGAGGGACAGCCCCGGAATGAAGCTTTCTTT. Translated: CASSLEGQPRNEAFF.

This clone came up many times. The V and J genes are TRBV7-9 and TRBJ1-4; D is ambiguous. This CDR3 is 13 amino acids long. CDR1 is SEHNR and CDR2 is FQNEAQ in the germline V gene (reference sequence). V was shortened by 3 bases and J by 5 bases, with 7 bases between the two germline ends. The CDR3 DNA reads TGTGCCAGCAGCTTTCAATCGAATGAAAAACTGTTTTTT. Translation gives CASSFQSNEKLFF.

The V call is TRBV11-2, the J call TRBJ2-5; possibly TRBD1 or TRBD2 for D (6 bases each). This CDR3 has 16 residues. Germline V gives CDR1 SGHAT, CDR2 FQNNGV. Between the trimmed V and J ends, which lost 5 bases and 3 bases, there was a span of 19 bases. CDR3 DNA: TGTGCCAGCAGCCGGTTCGGGAAGGGGGGCGAAGAGACCCAGTACTTC. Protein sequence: CASSRFGKGGEETQYF.

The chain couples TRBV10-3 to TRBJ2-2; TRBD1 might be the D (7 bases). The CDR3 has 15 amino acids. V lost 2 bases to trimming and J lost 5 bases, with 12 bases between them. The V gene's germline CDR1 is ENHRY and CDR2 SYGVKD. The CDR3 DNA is TGTGCCATCAGTGAGGACAGGGCGGGGACCGGGGAGCTGTTTTTT. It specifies CAISEDRAGTGELFF.

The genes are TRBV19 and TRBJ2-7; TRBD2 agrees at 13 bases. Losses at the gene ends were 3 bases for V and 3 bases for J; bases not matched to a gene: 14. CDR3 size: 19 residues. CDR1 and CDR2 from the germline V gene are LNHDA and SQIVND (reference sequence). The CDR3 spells CASSMRRTSGSLTSYEQYF. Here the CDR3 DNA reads TGTGCCAGTAGTATGCGGCGGACTAGCGGGAGCCTCACCAGCTACGAGCAGTACTTC.

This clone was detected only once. In DNA form, the CDR3 reads TGTGCCAGCTCATCCTCCGGGAGGGGATACGAGCAGTACTTC. Translating it yields CASSSSGRGYEQYF. The chain recombines TRBV18 with TRBJ2-7; 8 bases are a match to TRBD2. After removal of 5 bases from V and 4 bases from J, the junction contained 7 bases not matched to a gene. The CDR3 extends over 14 amino acids. CDR1 and CDR2 (germline): KGHSH, LQKENI.

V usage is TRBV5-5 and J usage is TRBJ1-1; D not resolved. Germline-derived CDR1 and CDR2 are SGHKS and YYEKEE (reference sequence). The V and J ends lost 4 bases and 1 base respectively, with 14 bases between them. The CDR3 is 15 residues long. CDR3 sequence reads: CASSPIGRRNTEAFF. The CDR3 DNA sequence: TGTGCCAGCAGCCCGATAGGGAGGAGGAACACTGAAGCTTTCTTT.

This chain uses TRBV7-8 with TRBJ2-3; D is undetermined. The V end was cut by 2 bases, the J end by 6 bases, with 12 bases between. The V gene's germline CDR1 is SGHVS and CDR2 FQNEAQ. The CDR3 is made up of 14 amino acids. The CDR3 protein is CASSLKIRMDTQYF. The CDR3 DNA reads TGTGCCAGCAGCTTAAAAATCCGGATGGATACGCAGTATTTT.

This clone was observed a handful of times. Written as DNA, the CDR3 is TGTGCCAGCAGCCAACAAGGACAGGGGGGGACTGAAGCTTTCTTT. This sequence encodes CASSQQGQGGTEAFF. This chain joins TRBV7-6 and TRBJ1-1; TRBD1 matches 10 bases. Per the germline V gene, CDR1 is SGHVS and CDR2 is FNYEAQ. CDR3 length equals 15 residues. With V trimmed by 5 bases and J by 5 bases, 8 bases remained unmatched. Supplemented by reference TRBV7-6 and TRBJ1-1, the full variable domain reads GAGVSQSPRYKVTKRGQDVALRCDPISGHVSLYWYRQALGQGPEFLTYFNYEAQQDKSGLPNDRFSAERPEGSISTLTIQRTEQRDSAMYRCASSQQGQGGTEAFFGQGTRLTVV.

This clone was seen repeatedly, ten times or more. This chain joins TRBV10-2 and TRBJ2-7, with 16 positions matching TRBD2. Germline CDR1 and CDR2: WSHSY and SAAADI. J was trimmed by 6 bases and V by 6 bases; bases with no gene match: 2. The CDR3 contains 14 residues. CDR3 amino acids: CASSGTSGRGEQYF. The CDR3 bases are TGCGCCAGCAGCGGGACTAGCGGGAGGGGCGAGCAGTACTTC.

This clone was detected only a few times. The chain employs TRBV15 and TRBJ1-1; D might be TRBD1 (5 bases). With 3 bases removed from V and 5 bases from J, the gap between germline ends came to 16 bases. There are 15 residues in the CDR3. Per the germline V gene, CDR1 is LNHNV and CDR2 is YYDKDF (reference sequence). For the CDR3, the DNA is TGTGCCACCAGCAGCAACGCCCCGGGGGGGACTGAAGCTTTCTTT. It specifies CATSSNAPGGTEAFF.

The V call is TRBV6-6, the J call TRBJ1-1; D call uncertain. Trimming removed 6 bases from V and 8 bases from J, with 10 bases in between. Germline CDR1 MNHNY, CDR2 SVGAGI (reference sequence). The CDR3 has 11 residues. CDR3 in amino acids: CASSPGREAFF. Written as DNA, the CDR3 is TGTGCCAGCAGCCCTGGGAGGGAAGCTTTCTTT.

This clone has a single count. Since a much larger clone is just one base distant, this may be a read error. The CDR3 DNA sequence: TGTGCCAGCAGTTTAAACCTACGACTAGCGGGACACGAGCAGTACTTC. Translation gives CASSLNLRLAGHEQYF. The chain has TRBV27 and TRBJ2-7; TRBD2 agrees at 11 bases. The V and J ends lost 2 bases and 5 bases, in that order; junction bases with no gene match: 8. The CDR3 consists of 16 residues. CDR1 and CDR2 (germline): MNHEY, SMNVEV (reference sequence).